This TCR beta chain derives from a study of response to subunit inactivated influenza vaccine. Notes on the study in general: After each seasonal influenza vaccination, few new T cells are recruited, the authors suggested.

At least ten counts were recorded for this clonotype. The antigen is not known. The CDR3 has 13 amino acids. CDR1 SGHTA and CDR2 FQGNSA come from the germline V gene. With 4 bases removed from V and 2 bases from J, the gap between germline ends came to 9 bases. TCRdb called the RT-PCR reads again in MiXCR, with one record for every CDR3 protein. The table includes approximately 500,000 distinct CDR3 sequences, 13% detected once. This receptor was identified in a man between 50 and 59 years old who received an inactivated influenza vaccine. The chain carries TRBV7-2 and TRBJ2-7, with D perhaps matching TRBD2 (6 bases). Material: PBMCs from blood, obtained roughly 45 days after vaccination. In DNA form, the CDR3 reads TGTGCCAGCAGCTCCCGGGGGACCTACGAGCAGTACTTC. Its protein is CASSSRGTYEQYF.